This T cell receptor beta chain was documented in a study of regulatory T cells in long-lasting Graves disease. In its sample, this clonotype was seen many times. Its cognate antigen is unknown. Study conclusions and caveats: Persistent disease preferred TRBV28, TRBJ1-2 and TRBJ2-5; new disease, TRBV20-1 and TRBJ2-1. Persistent patients shared more public clonotypes (about 3,000) than newly diagnosed patients (approximately 1,000).

Arm-PCR with iRepertoire HTBI primers amplified the CDR3 regions for these TCR beta libraries. TCRdb analysed the multiplex PCR reads with MiXCR anew, one entry per CDR3 protein. The profile shows roughly 530,000 distinct CDR3 sequences, about 15% of them singletons. The CDR3 sequence is 15 residues long. The germline gives CDR1 LGHNT, CDR2 FRNRAP. Trimming removed 6 bases from V and 3 bases from J, with 15 bases in between. Time point defined: newly diagnosed GD, antithyroid drugs for less than 3 months. Researchers made the TCR library from RNA that was extracted from PBMCs. These data were also reused for a study on T cells in Graves' hyperthyroidism and ophthalmopathy. Per that paper: The HTBI primer set was used in a first-round RT-PCR of the TCR CDR3.

The source was peripheral blood mononuclear cells (PBMCs), collected at new diagnosis, from a patient treated with antithyroid drugs. The receptor was isolated from a woman aged 35 to 59 with Graves disease. The chain has TRBV12-5 and TRBJ1-5, with a tentative D call TRBD1 (5 bases). The CDR3: CASGSDTDINQPQHF. CDR3 bases: TGTGCTAGTGGCTCGGACACCGACATCAATCAGCCCCAGCATTTT.